These T cell receptor beta chains were read from a single sample in a study of beta chain features in type 1 diabetes. Here immunoSEQ multiplex PCR was the method, and the copy in TCRdb shows in-frame clones only, minus some. This table holds around 250,000 clones, approximately 20% found once. The specimen was naive CD4+ T cells from blood. The receptors stem from a middle-aged woman with type 1 diabetes. Each CDR3 is given with its conserved first and last residue. Each record gives: CDR3 protein, CDR3 DNA, clone size, D gene, V gene, J gene. D genes are given only for firm matches. A row's size may be missing; if present it is once, few, many or a size class.

CDR3: CASSFLETQYF; DNA: TGTGCCAGCAGCTTCCTGGAGACCCAGTACTTC; size: -; D: -; V: TRBV7-9; J: TRBJ2-5
CDR3: CASSKGFDTYEQYF; DNA: TGTGCCAGCAGTAAGGGGTTTGATACCTACGAGCAGTACTTC; size: -; D: -; V: TRBV6-1; J: TRBJ2-7
CDR3: CASRGTSGNPSTDTQYF; DNA: TGTGCCAGCAGGGGGACTAGCGGGAACCCTAGCACAGATACGCAGTATTTT; size: few; D: TRBD2; V: TRBV2; J: TRBJ2-3
CDR3: CASSVAGTSETQYF; DNA: TGTGCCAGCAGCGTAGCTGGTACGAGCGAGACCCAGTACTTC; size: -; D: -; V: TRBV9; J: TRBJ2-5
CDR3: CASSLWAGPNYNEQFF; DNA: TGTGCCAGCAGTTTATGGGCAGGGCCGAACTACAATGAGCAGTTCTTC; size: -; D: -; V: TRBV28; J: TRBJ2-1
CDR3: CAWSVQGGTNVLTF; DNA: TGTGCCTGGAGTGTTCAGGGTGGAACCAACGTCCTGACTTTC; size: -; D: -; V: TRBV30; J: TRBJ2-6
CDR3: CSVVIRGYEQYF; DNA: TGCAGCGTTGTCATCCGGGGGTACGAGCAGTACTTC; size: few; D: -; V: TRBV29-1; J: TRBJ2-7
CDR3: CASSYSGQGTEAFF; DNA: TGTGCCAGCAGTTACAGCGGACAGGGTACTGAAGCTTTCTTT; size: -; D: TRBD1; V: TRBV6-5; J: TRBJ1-1
CDR3: CSAFSSGRDNEQFF; DNA: TGCAGCGCCTTTTCTAGCGGGAGGGACAATGAGCAGTTCTTC; size: -; D: TRBD2; V: TRBV29-1; J: TRBJ2-1
CDR3: CASSEALAGIRVQYF; DNA: TGTGCCAGCAGTGAAGCACTAGCGGGGATTAGGGTGCAGTATTTT; size: once; D: TRBD2; V: TRBV2; J: TRBJ2-3
CDR3: CASSAGENEKLFF; DNA: TGTGCCAGCAGCGCAGGGGAGAATGAAAAACTGTTTTTT; size: -; D: -; V: TRBV14; J: TRBJ1-4
CDR3: CASSIRQGVTTEAFF; DNA: TGTGCCAGCAGCATACGACAAGGGGTGACCACTGAAGCTTTCTTT; size: -; D: -; V: TRBV5-6; J: TRBJ1-1
CDR3: CASSQGHGTEAFF; DNA: TGCGCCAGCAGTCAGGGTCATGGCACTGAAGCTTTCTTT; size: -; D: -; V: TRBV5-1; J: TRBJ1-1
CDR3: CASSYSLESRLFF; DNA: TGTGCCAGCAGTTACTCTTTGGAGAGCCGGCTGTTTTTT; size: few; D: -; V: TRBV6-5; J: TRBJ2-2
CDR3: CSVTSNPPTEAFF; DNA: TGCAGCGTTACTTCAAACCCCCCGACTGAAGCTTTCTTT; size: -; D: -; V: TRBV29-1; J: TRBJ1-1
CDR3: CASSEYLPGGRTYEQYF; DNA: TGTGCCAGCAGTGAATATCTTCCGGGAGGTCGGACCTACGAGCAGTACTTC; size: -; D: TRBD2; V: TRBV25-1; J: TRBJ2-7
CDR3: CASSLAAGTALTDTQYF; DNA: TGTGCCAGCAGCTTGGCTGCCGGGACAGCCCTCACAGATACGCAGTATTTT; size: few; D: TRBD1; V: TRBV5-4; J: TRBJ2-3
CDR3: CASSETQGLGNIQYF; DNA: TGTGCCAGCAGCGAGACACAGGGGCTTGGTAACATTCAGTACTTC; size: few; D: TRBD1; V: TRBV9; J: TRBJ2-4
CDR3: CASSQVGQGTDTQYF; DNA: TGTGCCAGCAGCCAAGTTGGACAGGGGACAGATACGCAGTATTTT; size: few; D: TRBD1; V: TRBV4-2; J: TRBJ2-3
CDR3: CASSELRSSGANVLTF; DNA: TGTGCCAGCAGTGAACTTCGGAGCTCTGGGGCCAACGTCCTGACTTTC; size: -; D: -; V: TRBV25-1; J: TRBJ2-6
CDR3: CASSQEAGRRFANYGYTF; DNA: TGTGCCAGCAGCCAAGAAGCGGGACGCCGTTTTGCTAACTATGGCTACACCTTC; size: -; D: -; V: TRBV4-2; J: TRBJ1-2
CDR3: CAWSQGPSYNEQFF; DNA: TGTGCCTGGAGCCAGGGGCCTTCCTACAATGAGCAGTTCTTC; size: few; D: -; V: TRBV30; J: TRBJ2-1
CDR3: CASSLGQGSTELFF; DNA: TGTGCCAGCAGCTTGGGACAGGGGTCGACAGAACTGTTTTTT; size: few; D: TRBD1; V: TRBV7-9; J: TRBJ1-4
CDR3: CSVDRVGYTF; DNA: TGCAGCGTGGACAGGGTTGGCTACACCTTC; size: -; D: TRBD1; V: TRBV29-1; J: TRBJ1-2
CDR3: CASAAAGALGTEAFF; DNA: TGTGCCAGCGCCGCCGCGGGGGCTCTGGGCACTGAAGCTTTCTTT; size: few; D: -; V: TRBV28; J: TRBJ1-1
CDR3: CASIPDQGLSSEQYF; DNA: TGTGCCAGCATCCCCGACCAAGGACTTTCGAGCGAGCAGTACTTC; size: few; D: -; V: TRBV2; J: TRBJ2-7
CDR3: CTSNRAGGPVQPQHF; DNA: TGCACCAGCAACCGCGCAGGGGGCCCGGTACAGCCCCAGCATTTT; size: few; D: -; V: TRBV1; J: TRBJ1-5
CDR3: CASRDRGQNYGYTF; DNA: TGTGCCAGCCGGGACAGGGGTCAAAACTATGGCTACACCTTC; size: few; D: TRBD1; V: TRBV30; J: TRBJ1-2
CDR3: CAWSQGTSEQYF; DNA: TGTGCCTGGAGTCAGGGTACGTCCGAGCAGTACTTC; size: few; D: -; V: TRBV30; J: TRBJ2-7
CDR3: CASSYSGLDLETQYF; DNA: TGTGCCAGCAGTTACTCCGGACTGGACTTGGAGACCCAGTACTTC; size: -; D: -; V: TRBV6-6; J: TRBJ2-5
CDR3: CAWSVGQGASYNEQFF; DNA: TGTGCCTGGAGTGTTGGACAGGGGGCCTCCTACAATGAGCAGTTCTTC; size: -; D: TRBD1; V: TRBV30; J: TRBJ2-1
CDR3: CASTGVNIQYF; DNA: TGTGCCAGCACCGGGGTAAACATTCAGTACTTC; size: -; D: -; V: TRBV28; J: TRBJ2-4
CDR3: CASSPGQGSEKLFF; DNA: TGTGCCAGCAGCCCTGGACAGGGGAGCGAAAAACTGTTTTTT; size: -; D: TRBD1; V: TRBV7-3; J: TRBJ1-4
CDR3: CASSLQGTSEDEQFF; DNA: TGCGCCAGCAGCTTGCAAGGGACTAGTGAGGATGAGCAGTTCTTC; size: few; D: TRBD2; V: TRBV5-1; J: TRBJ2-1
CDR3: CASRLTDVPTVQFF; DNA: TGTGCCAGCAGACTAACGGATGTGCCCACCGTGCAGTTCTTC; size: few; D: -; V: TRBV11-1; J: TRBJ2-1
CDR3: CASSGSGGPSLDTQYF; DNA: TGTGCCAGCTCTGGGAGCGGGGGACCTTCCCTAGATACGCAGTATTTT; size: -; D: TRBD2; V: TRBV28; J: TRBJ2-3
CDR3: CASSESGRGVAKNIQYF; DNA: TGTGCCAGCAGTGAATCAGGCAGGGGAGTAGCCAAAAACATTCAGTACTTC; size: -; D: -; V: TRBV25-1; J: TRBJ2-4
CDR3: CASRASGANVLTF; DNA: TGTGCCAGCAGAGCTTCTGGGGCCAACGTCCTGACTTTC; size: few; D: -; V: TRBV28; J: TRBJ2-6
CDR3: CASSVDYYNEQFF; DNA: TGTGCCAGCAGTGTGGACTACTACAATGAGCAGTTCTTC; size: few; D: -; V: TRBV2; J: TRBJ2-1
CDR3: CSAVVRGFPKAYEQYF; DNA: TGCAGCGCAGTGGTCAGGGGCTTCCCAAAGGCCTACGAGCAGTACTTC; size: few; D: -; V: TRBV29-1; J: TRBJ2-7
CDR3: CASSLTRDTSYEQYF; DNA: TGTGCCAGCAGCTTAACCCGGGACACCTCCTACGAGCAGTACTTC; size: few; D: -; V: TRBV7-3; J: TRBJ2-7
CDR3: CASSLYHSGSTEAFF; DNA: TGTGCCAGCAGTTTGTACCATTCGGGGAGCACTGAAGCTTTCTTT; size: few; D: -; V: TRBV28; J: TRBJ1-1
CDR3: CASSVGLAAEADTQYF; DNA: TGTGCCAGCAGCGTAGGGCTAGCGGCCGAGGCAGATACGCAGTATTTT; size: few; D: TRBD2; V: TRBV9; J: TRBJ2-3
CDR3: CASSVPGGETQYF; DNA: TGTGCCAGCAGTGTCCCGGGGGGAGAGACCCAGTACTTC; size: -; D: TRBD2; V: TRBV2; J: TRBJ2-5
CDR3: CAWSGLAVEETQYF; DNA: TGTGCCTGGAGTGGCCTAGCGGTCGAAGAGACCCAGTACTTC; size: few; D: TRBD2; V: TRBV30; J: TRBJ2-5
CDR3: CASSLGLNYGYTF; DNA: TGTGCCAGCAGTTTGGGGCTTAACTATGGCTACACCTTC; size: -; D: -; V: TRBV28; J: TRBJ1-2
CDR3: CASSPAGQTRTQYF; DNA: TGTGCCAGCAGCCCGGCGGGCCAGACGCGGACCCAGTACTTC; size: few; D: -; V: TRBV11-2; J: TRBJ2-5
CDR3: CASSPPLQGAEAFF; DNA: TGTGCCAGCTCACCACCGCTACAGGGAGCCGAAGCTTTCTTT; size: few; D: -; V: TRBV18; J: TRBJ1-1
CDR3: CASSGSDPRAGEQYF; DNA: TGTGCCAGCAGCGGTTCAGACCCCCGGGCGGGCGAGCAGTACTTC; size: few; D: -; V: TRBV9; J: TRBJ2-7
CDR3: CASSFSGRLNNEQFF; DNA: TGTGCCAGCAGCTTCAGCGGGAGGTTAAACAATGAGCAGTTCTTC; size: few; D: TRBD2; V: TRBV2; J: TRBJ2-1
CDR3: CASSLGAGGNTEAFF; DNA: TGTGCCAGCAGCTTAGGGGCAGGAGGGAACACTGAAGCTTTCTTT; size: -; D: -; V: TRBV7-2; J: TRBJ1-1
CDR3: CASRPGQANYGYTF; DNA: TGTGCCAGCAGGCCGGGACAGGCTAACTATGGCTACACCTTC; size: few; D: TRBD1; V: TRBV28; J: TRBJ1-2
CDR3: CASSPGGLSGTEAFF; DNA: TGTGCCAGCAGCCCCGGGGGACTTAGCGGGACTGAAGCTTTCTTT; size: -; D: -; V: TRBV28; J: TRBJ1-1
CDR3: CASSQDKTSGRVNTGELFF; DNA: TGCGCCAGCAGCCAAGATAAGACTAGCGGGAGGGTGAACACCGGGGAGCTGTTTTTT; size: -; D: TRBD2; V: TRBV4-1; J: TRBJ2-2
CDR3: CASSVESDTIYF; DNA: TGTGCCAGCAGCGTAGAGTCGGACACCATATATTTT; size: -; D: -; V: TRBV9; J: TRBJ1-3
CDR3: CASSVAAGHQPQHF; DNA: TGTGCCAGCAGCGTAGCTGCAGGGCATCAGCCCCAGCATTTT; size: few; D: -; V: TRBV9; J: TRBJ1-5
CDR3: CASSQDGGQDTQYF; DNA: TGCGCCAGCAGCCAAGACGGGGGGCAAGATACGCAGTATTTT; size: few; D: -; V: TRBV4-3; J: TRBJ2-3
CDR3: CASSLLDREAFF; DNA: TGTGCCAGCAGTCTCCTAGACCGCGAAGCTTTCTTT; size: few; D: -; V: TRBV28; J: TRBJ1-1
CDR3: CASSSSGSGYTF; DNA: TGTGCCAGCAGCTCGTCAGGGTCCGGCTACACCTTC; size: -; D: -; V: TRBV7-9; J: TRBJ1-2
CDR3: CAWSFSGRNTGELFF; DNA: TGTGCCTGGAGTTTCAGCGGGAGGAACACCGGGGAGCTGTTTTTT; size: -; D: TRBD2; V: TRBV30; J: TRBJ2-2